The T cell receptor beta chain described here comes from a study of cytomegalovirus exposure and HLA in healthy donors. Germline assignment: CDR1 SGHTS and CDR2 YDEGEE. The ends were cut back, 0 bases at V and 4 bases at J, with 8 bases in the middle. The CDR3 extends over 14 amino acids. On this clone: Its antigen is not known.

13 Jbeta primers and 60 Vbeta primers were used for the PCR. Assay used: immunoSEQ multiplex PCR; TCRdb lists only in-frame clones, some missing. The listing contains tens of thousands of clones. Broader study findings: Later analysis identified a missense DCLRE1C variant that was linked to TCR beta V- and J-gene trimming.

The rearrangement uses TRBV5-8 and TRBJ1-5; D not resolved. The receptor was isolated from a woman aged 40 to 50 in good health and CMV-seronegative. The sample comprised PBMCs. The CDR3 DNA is TGTGCCAGCAGCTTGGGGCCGATTAATCAGCCCCAGCATTTT. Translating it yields CASSLGPINQPQHF.